This entry lists 6 T cell receptor beta chains sequenced from one sample in a study of blood T cells in healthy people across ages. The second PCR ran roughly 7 to 11 cycles with a sample-barcoded 5' primer and J-beta primers. TCRdb reprocessed the 5' RACE reads with MiXCR, giving one entry per CDR3 protein. The table has about 1.6 million distinct CDR3 sequences, around 36% seen once. The specimen sequenced was blood. These receptors all stem from a woman in her 30s in good health.

J is TRBJ2-1 and V is TRBV20-1; D remains unclear. The ends were cut back, 0 bases at V and 6 bases at J, with 6 bases in the middle. CDR1 is DFQATT, CDR2 SNEGSKA, per germline (reference sequence). The CDR3 is 12 residues long. Here the CDR3 reads CSARDPRNEQFF. CDR3 in DNA: TGCAGTGCTAGAGATCCCCGCAATGAGCAGTTCTTC.

There are a few counts of this clonotype. V usage is TRBV20-1 and J usage is TRBJ1-2, with TRBD1 matching 7 bases. Germline V gene sequence: CDR1 DFQATT, CDR2 SNEGSKA (reference sequence). This CDR3 spans 11 amino acids. V lost 7 bases and J lost 8; bases outside the gene matches: 7. CDR3 loop: CSVTRQGGYTF. CDR3 sequence (DNA): TGCAGTGTTACCAGACAGGGAGGCTACACCTTC.

The chain has TRBV20-1 and TRBJ2-7; TRBD2 is a possible D gene (6 bases). Trimming removed 3 bases at V and 6 bases at J, with 24 bases between. The CDR3 has 16 amino acids. Germline V gene sequence: CDR1 DFQATT, CDR2 SNEGSKA (reference sequence). The CDR3: CSARAPAGRMGGEQYF. The CDR3 DNA sequence: TGCAGTGCTAGGGCTCCCGCGGGGAGAATGGGAGGCGAGCAGTACTTC.

This clonotype was counted a few times. The chain links TRBV20-1 to TRBJ1-4; D uncertain. CDR3 size: 12 residues. V lost 1 base and J lost 3, with 3 bases in between. Germline V CDR1 and CDR2: DFQATT, SNEGSKA (reference sequence). This CDR3 is CSARGANEKLFF. Here the CDR3 DNA reads TGCAGTGCTAGAGGCGCTAATGAAAAACTGTTTTTT.

With respect to this clonotype: A junction end diverges from the germline sequence, so it may reflect a read error. J is TRBJ1-5 and V is TRBV6-1, with D unresolved. Germline values: CDR1 MNHNS, CDR2 SASEGT. The CDR3 length is 13 residues. CDR3 in amino acids: CVSRSSDRVTQHF. The CDR3 DNA reads as TGTGTCAGCAGGTCAAGCGACCGGGTGACCCAGCATTTT.

This clonotype has only a few counts. The chain uses TRBV7-9 and TRBJ1-1; no definite D call. The CDR3 is 12 amino acids. Looked up from germline, CDR1 is SEHNR and CDR2 is FQNEAQ (reference sequence). The V end lost 5 bases, the J end lost 6 bases, and 10 bases lay between the germline ends. The CDR3 region has the DNA TGTGCCAGCAGCCTCAACGGCCCTGAAGCTTTCTTT. Protein product: CASSLNGPEAFF.